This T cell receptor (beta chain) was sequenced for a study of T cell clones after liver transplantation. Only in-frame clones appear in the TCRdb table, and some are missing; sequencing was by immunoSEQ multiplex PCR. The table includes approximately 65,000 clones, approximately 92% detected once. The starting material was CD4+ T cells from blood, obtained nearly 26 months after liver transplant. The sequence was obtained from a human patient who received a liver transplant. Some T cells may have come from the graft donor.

The CDR3 loop reads CASSSPSTGELFF. The CDR3 nucleotides are TGTGCCAGCAGTTCCCCCTCCACCGGGGAGCTGTTTTTT. The rearrangement uses TRBV28 and TRBJ2-2, with D hard to call. The V end was cut by 4 bases, the J end by 4 bases, with 7 bases between. CDR1 and CDR2 from the germline V gene are MDHEN and SYDVKM. This CDR3 has 13 amino acids. Looking up the rest from reference TRBV28 and TRBJ2-2 gives the full variable domain: DVKVTQSSRYLVKRTGEKVFLECVQDMDHENMFWYRQDPGLGLRLIYFSYDVKMKEKGDIPEGYSVSREKKERFSLILESASTNQTSMYLCASSSPSTGELFFGEGSRLTVL.